Sequencing of this T cell receptor (beta chain) was carried out in a study of T cell changes during pregnancy in multiple sclerosis. In germline, CDR1 is MDHEN, CDR2 SYDVKM. V was trimmed by 3 bases and J by 4 bases, leaving 12 bases between them. CDR3 length equals 14 residues. Libraries were prepared by immunoSEQ multiplex PCR; TCRdb keeps only in-frame clonotypes and omits some of them. The data show around 68,000 clones, 91% seen once. Source: peripheral blood, taken in the third trimester of pregnancy. The TCR was taken from a female donor in good health, enrolled as a control in a pregnancy study. The chain recombines TRBV28 with TRBJ1-2, with TRBD1 as a possible D gene (5 bases). The CDR3 DNA reads TGTGCCAGCAGTTTGGTCGCGGGGGGCTATGGCTACACCTTC. Its translation is CASSLVAGGYGYTF.